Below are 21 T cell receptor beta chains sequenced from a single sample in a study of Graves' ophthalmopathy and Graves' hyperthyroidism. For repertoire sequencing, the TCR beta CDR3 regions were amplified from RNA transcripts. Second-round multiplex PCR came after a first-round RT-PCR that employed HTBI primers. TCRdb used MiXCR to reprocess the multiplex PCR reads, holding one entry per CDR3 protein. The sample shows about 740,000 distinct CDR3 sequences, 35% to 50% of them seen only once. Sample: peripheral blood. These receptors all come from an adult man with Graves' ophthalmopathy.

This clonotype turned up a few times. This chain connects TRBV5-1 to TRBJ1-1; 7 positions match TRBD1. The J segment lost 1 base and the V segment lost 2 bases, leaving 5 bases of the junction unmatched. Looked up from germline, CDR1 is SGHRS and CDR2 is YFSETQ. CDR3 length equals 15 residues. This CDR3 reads CASSFQGGTNTEAFF. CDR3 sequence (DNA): TGCGCCAGCAGCTTCCAGGGGGGAACGAACACTGAAGCTTTCTTT.

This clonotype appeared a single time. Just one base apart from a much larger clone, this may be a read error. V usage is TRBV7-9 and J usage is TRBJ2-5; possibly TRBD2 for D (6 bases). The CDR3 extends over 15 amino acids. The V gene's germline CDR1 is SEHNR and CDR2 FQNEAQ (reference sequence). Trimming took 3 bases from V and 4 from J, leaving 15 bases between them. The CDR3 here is CASSLVPGVGETQYF. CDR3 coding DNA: TGTGCCAGCAGCTTGGTTCCGGGGGTTGGAGAGACCCAGTACTTC.

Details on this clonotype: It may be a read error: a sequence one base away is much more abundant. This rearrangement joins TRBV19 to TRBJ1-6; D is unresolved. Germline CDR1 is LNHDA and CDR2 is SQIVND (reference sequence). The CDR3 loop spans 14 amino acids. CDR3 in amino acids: CASTRTEDNSPPHF. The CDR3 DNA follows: TGTGCCAGTACCAGGACGGAAGATAATTCACCCCCCCACTTT.

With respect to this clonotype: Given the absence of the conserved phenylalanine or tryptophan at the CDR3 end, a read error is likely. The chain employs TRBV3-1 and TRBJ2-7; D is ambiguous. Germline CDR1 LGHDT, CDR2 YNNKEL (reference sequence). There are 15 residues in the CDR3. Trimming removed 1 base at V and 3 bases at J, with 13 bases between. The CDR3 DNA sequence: TGTGCCAGCAGCCAAGGGCAGTTTAGGTACTACGAGCAGTACTGC. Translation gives CASSQGQFRYYEQYC.

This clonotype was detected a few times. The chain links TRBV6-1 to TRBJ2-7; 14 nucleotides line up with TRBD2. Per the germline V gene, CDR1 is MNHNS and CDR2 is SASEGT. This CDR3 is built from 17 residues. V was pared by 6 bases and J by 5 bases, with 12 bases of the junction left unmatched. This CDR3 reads CASSKPLGLAGVNEQYF. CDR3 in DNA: TGTGCCAGCAGCAAGCCATTGGGACTAGCGGGAGTGAACGAGCAGTACTTC.

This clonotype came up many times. The DNA of the CDR3 is TGTGCCAGCAGCTTTGATCTCGGCTACGAGCAGTACTTC. Protein product: CASSFDLGYEQYF. The chain combines TRBV7-2 with TRBJ2-7; no reliable D call. Deletions cut 3 bases from V and 3 bases from J, with 9 bases between. Germline V gene lookup returns CDR1 SGHTA and CDR2 FQGNSA. The CDR3 covers 13 residues.

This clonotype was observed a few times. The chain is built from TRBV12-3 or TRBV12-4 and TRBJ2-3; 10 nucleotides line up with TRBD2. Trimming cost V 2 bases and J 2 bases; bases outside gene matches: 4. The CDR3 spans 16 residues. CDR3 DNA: TGTGCCAGCAGTTTAATGCTAGCGGGGGACACAGATACGCAGTATTTT. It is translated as CASSLMLAGDTDTQYF.

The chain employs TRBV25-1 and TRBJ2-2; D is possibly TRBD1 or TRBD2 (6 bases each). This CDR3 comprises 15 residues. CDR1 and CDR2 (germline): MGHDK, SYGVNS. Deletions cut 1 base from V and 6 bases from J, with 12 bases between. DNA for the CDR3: TGTGCCAGCAGTGAATTCGGGGGCTTATCCGGGGAGCTGTTTTTT. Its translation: CASSEFGGLSGELFF.

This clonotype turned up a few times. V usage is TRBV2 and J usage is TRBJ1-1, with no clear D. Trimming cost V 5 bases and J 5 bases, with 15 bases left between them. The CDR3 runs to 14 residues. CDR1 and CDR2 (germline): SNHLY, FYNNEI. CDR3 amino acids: CASSFHGRGTEAFF. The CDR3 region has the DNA TGTGCCAGCAGTTTCCACGGAAGAGGGACTGAAGCTTTCTTT.

Written as DNA, the CDR3 is TGTGCCAGCAGTGAAGTGAACAGGGCGAACACTGAAGCTTTCTTT. Its translation: CASSEVNRANTEAFF. V and J are TRBV2 and TRBJ1-1, with a tentative D call TRBD1 (6 bases). The V gene lost 1 base and the J gene lost 1 base, with 10 bases spanning the gap. This CDR3 has 15 amino acids. Germline-derived CDR1 and CDR2 are SNHLY and FYNNEI. Looking up the rest from reference TRBV2 and TRBJ1-1 gives the full variable domain: EPEVTQTPSHQVTQMGQEVILRCVPISNHLYFYWYRQILGQKVEFLVSFYNNEISEKSEIFDDQFSVERPDGSNFTLKIRSTKLEDSAMYFCASSEVNRANTEAFFGQGTRLTVV.

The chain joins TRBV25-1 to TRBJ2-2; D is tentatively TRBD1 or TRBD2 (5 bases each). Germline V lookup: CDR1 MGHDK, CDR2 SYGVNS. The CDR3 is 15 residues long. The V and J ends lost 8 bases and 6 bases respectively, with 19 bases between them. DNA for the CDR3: TGTGCCAGCGTGGCTCCGGGACCCGGGGCCGGGGAGCTGTTTTTT. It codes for CASVAPGPGAGELFF.

CDR3 sequence reads: CASSQFRRAGETQYF. The DNA for the CDR3 is TGTGCCAGCAGCCAATTTCGGAGAGCGGGAGAGACCCAGTACTTC. V gene TRBV16 combines with J gene TRBJ2-5, with D maybe TRBD2 (6 bases). Trimming took off 1 base at V and 4 bases at J, with 13 bases between the two ends. Germline CDR1 and CDR2: KGHSY and FQNENV. The CDR3 is 15 residues long.

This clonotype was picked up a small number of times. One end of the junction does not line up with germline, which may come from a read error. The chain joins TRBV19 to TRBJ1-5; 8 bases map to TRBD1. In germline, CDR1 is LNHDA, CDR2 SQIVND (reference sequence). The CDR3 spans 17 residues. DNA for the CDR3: TGCGCCAGCAGCCTCCGGTCAGGACAGGGCGCGGATCAGCCCCAGCATTTT. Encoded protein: CASSLRSGQGADQPQHF.

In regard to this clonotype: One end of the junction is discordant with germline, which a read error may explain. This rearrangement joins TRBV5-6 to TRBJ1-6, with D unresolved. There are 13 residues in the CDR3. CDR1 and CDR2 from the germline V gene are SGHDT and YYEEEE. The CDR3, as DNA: TGTGCCAGCAGCTTGTGGTCAGATTCTCCCCTCCACTTT. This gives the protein CASSLWSDSPLHF.

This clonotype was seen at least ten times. The CDR3 spells CASSPVPAGHYGYTF. CDR3 coding DNA: TGTGCCAGCAGTCCCGTCCCGGCAGGGCACTATGGCTACACCTTC. This chain links TRBV2 with TRBJ1-2, with a weak D call TRBD1 (5 bases). Trimming removed 5 bases at V and 3 bases at J, with 16 bases between. This CDR3 spans 15 amino acids. CDR1 is SNHLY, CDR2 FYNNEI, per germline. Combining the CDR3 with reference TRBV2 and TRBJ1-2 gives the whole variable domain EPEVTQTPSHQVTQMGQEVILRCVPISNHLYFYWYRQILGQKVEFLVSFYNNEISEKSEIFDDQFSVERPDGSNFTLKIRSTKLEDSAMYFCASSPVPAGHYGYTFGSGTRLTVV.

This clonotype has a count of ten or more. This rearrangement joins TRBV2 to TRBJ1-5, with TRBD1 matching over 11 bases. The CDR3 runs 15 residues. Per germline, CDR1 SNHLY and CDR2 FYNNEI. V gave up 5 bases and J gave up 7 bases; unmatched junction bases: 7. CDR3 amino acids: CASSRGTGGLQPQHF. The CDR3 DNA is TGTGCCAGCAGTAGGGGGACAGGGGGTTTGCAGCCCCAGCATTTT.

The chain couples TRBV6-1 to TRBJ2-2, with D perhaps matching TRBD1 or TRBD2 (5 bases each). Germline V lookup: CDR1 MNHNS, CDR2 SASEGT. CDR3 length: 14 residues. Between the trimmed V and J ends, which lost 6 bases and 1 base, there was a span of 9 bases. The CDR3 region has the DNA TGTGCCAGCAGAACAGGACTGAACACCGGGGAGCTGTTTTTT. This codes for CASRTGLNTGELFF.

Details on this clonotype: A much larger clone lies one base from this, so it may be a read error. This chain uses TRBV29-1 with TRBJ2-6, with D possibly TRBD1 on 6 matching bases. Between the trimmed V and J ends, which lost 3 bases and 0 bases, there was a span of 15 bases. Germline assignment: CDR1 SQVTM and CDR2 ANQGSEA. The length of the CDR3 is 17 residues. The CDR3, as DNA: TGCAGCGTTGAGGTAAAGAGGGGGAACTCTGGGGCCAACGTCCTGACTTTC. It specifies CSVEVKRGNSGANVLTF.

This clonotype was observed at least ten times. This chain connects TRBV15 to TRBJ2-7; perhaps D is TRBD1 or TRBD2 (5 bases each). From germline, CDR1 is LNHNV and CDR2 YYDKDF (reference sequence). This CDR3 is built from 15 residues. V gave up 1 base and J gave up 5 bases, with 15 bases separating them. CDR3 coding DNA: TGTGCCACCAGCAGAGGGGGGACCTCGTTCGACGAGCAGTACTTC. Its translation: CATSRGGTSFDEQYF. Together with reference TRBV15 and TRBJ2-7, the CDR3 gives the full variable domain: DAMVIQNPRYQVTQFGKPVTLSCSQTLNHNVMYWYQQKSSQAPKLLFHYYDKDFNNEADTPDNFQSRRPNTSFCFLDIRSPGLGDTAMYLCATSRGGTSFDEQYFGPGTRLTVT.

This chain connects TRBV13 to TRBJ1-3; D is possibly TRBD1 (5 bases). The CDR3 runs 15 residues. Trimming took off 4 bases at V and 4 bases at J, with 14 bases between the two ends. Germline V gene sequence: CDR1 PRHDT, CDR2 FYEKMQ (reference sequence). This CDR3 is CASSWTAGGGNTIYF. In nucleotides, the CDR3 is TGTGCCAGCAGCTGGACGGCTGGGGGAGGAAACACCATATATTTT.

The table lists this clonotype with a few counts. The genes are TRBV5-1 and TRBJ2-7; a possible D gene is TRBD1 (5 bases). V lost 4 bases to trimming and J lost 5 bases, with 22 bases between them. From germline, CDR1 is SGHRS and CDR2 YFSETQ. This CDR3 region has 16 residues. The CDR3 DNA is TGCGCCAGCAGCCCGGCCGCGGCAGGGTCTCTCCACGAGCAGTACTTC. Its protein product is CASSPAAAGSLHEQYF.